Only a few counts were recorded for the clone carrying this T cell receptor beta chain. The antigen is undetermined. TCR alpha and TCR beta cDNA libraries carrying sample barcodes and UMIs came from 5'RACE with constant-segment primers. TCRdb re-called the 5' RACE reads with MiXCR, one entry per CDR3 protein. This table has about 340,000 distinct CDR3 sequences, about 15% appearing once. V was clipped by 2 bases and J by 9 bases, with 8 bases between them. Germline CDR1 is MNHNY and CDR2 is SVGAGI (reference sequence). The CDR3 length is 12 residues. This specimen comes from a study of T-cell memory formation after mild COVID-19. General study findings and limits: Pre-infection memory showed some responding clones, and this suggested that cross-reactive memory joined. CD8+ contracting clones occupied EMRA, while CD4+ ones occupied mainly CM and EM. Clones contracting across day 15 to 85 had a balanced CD4/CD8 profile; later expanding clones leaned CD4+.

The TCR originated in a man between 18 and 29 years old who had mild COVID-19 (a few samples of this study predate the infection). Cell type and time point are not known. The sample was PBMCs or a T cell subset sorted from them (not recorded which). The rearrangement links TRBV6-6 to TRBJ2-1; weak D call: TRBD2 (5 bases). In nucleotides, the CDR3 is TGTGCCAGCAGTTACGAGCGGCGTGAGCAGTTCTTC. Its translation: CASSYERREQFF.